Listed here are 10 T cell receptor beta chains from one sample, sequenced in a study of spatial heterogeneity in lung cancer. TCRdb re-called the 5' RACE reads through MiXCR, storing one row per CDR3 protein. Among approximately 47,000 distinct CDR3 sequences listed, less than 8.5% were seen once. Regarding time point: sample taken at primary tumor resection. No cells were sorted before sequencing. The whole RNA sequenced was extracted from tumor, nontumor lung or frozen PBMC. This sample comprised PBMCs, obtained at surgery. The receptors shown here come from a female donor with early-stage non-small cell lung cancer.

This clonotype was seen a few times. The rearrangement links TRBV7-2 to TRBJ2-7, with TRBD2 matching over 9 bases. The CDR3 spans 16 residues. Per the germline V gene, CDR1 is SGHTA and CDR2 is FQGNSA. Trimming cost V 3 bases and J 0 bases; bases outside gene matches: 6. CDR3 coding DNA: TGTGCCAGCAGCTTTACTAGCGGGCGAAGCTCCTACGAGCAGTACTTC. Translation gives CASSFTSGRSSYEQYF.

This clonotype was recorded many times. The V call is TRBV5-1, the J call TRBJ2-3, with D tentatively TRBD1 or TRBD2 (5 bases each). The CDR3 is 15 residues long. V gave up 4 bases and J gave up 4 bases, with 16 bases separating them. Germline CDR1 and CDR2: SGHRS and YFSETQ. CDR3 sequence: CASSLNRGRADTQYF. Here the CDR3 DNA reads TGCGCCAGCAGCCTGAACCGGGGCCGGGCAGATACGCAGTATTTT.

This clonotype was observed at least ten times. The chain recombines TRBV5-6 with TRBJ1-1; D is possibly TRBD1 (5 bases). Germline V CDR1 and CDR2: SGHDT, YYEEEE. Trimming stripped 4 bases from V and 1 base from J, with 8 bases between. This CDR3 has 13 amino acids. In nucleotides, the CDR3 is TGTGCCAGCAGCCTCCAGGGGAACACTGAAGCTTTCTTT. The encoded protein is CASSLQGNTEAFF. Complete variable domain (other parts from reference TRBV5-6 and TRBJ1-1): DAGVTQSPTHLIKTRGQQVTLRCSPKSGHDTVSWYQQALGQGPQFIFQYYEEEERQRGNFPDRFSGHQFPNYSSELNVNALLLGDSALYLCASSLQGNTEAFFGQGTRLTVV.

This clonotype was recorded many times. The chain links TRBV10-3 to TRBJ1-1; D gene uncertain. Germline loops: CDR1 ENHRY, CDR2 SYGVKD. Between the trimmed V and J ends, which lost 0 bases and 6 bases, there was a span of 8 bases. The CDR3 sequence is 13 residues long. The DNA of the CDR3 is TGTGCCATCAGTGAGTCGAAGGGTGCTGAAGCTTTCTTT. Its translation: CAISESKGAEAFF.

The chain is built from TRBV27 and TRBJ2-1, with D maybe TRBD2 (5 bases). This CDR3 has 16 residues. Trimming removed 1 base at V and 3 bases at J, with 13 bases between. Germline assignment: CDR1 MNHEY and CDR2 SMNVEV (reference sequence). CDR3 sequence reads: CASSLYPVGSYNEQFF. The CDR3 DNA reads as TGTGCCAGCAGTTTATACCCCGTGGGGAGCTACAATGAGCAGTTCTTC.

This chain uses TRBV12-3 or TRBV12-4 with TRBJ1-1, with a possible D match to TRBD1 (6 bases). V was clipped by 3 bases and J by 7 bases, with 12 bases between them. The CDR3 totals 13 residues. The DNA of the CDR3 is TGTGCCAGCAGTTTGATTTTGGACAGTGAAGCTTTCTTT. Encoded protein: CASSLILDSEAFF.

This clonotype was recorded many times. The J gene is TRBJ1-2, the V gene TRBV6-2 or TRBV6-3; D uncertain. The CDR3 loop spans 11 amino acids. The germline CDR1 and CDR2 sequences are MNHEY and SVGEGT. The V end was cut by 2 bases, the J end by 5 bases, with 3 bases between. In DNA form, the CDR3 reads TGTGCCAGCAGTTACACGTATGGCTACACCTTC. It yields the protein CASSYTYGYTF.

The rearrangement joins TRBV4-1 to TRBJ2-2; D gene ambiguous. This CDR3 contains 15 residues. Germline CDR1 reads MGHRA; CDR2 reads YSYEKL. The V and J ends lost 4 bases and 2 bases respectively, with 11 bases between them. The CDR3 DNA reads TGCGCCAGCAGCCTGGGCACAGCCAACACCGGGGAGCTGTTTTTT. Translated: CASSLGTANTGELFF.

A remark on this clonotype: A much larger clone differs from this one at a single base, so this may be a read error. V usage is TRBV11-2 and J usage is TRBJ1-4; D gene ambiguous. Germline V lookup: CDR1 SGHAT, CDR2 FQNNGV. The CDR3 loop spans 14 amino acids. V shed 5 bases and J shed 10 bases, with 17 bases lying between them. In DNA form, the CDR3 reads TGTGCCAGCAGCCAAAACCCCCGGGATGGAAAACTGTTTTTT. It translates to CASSQNPRDGKLFF. Full variable domain (rest looked up from reference TRBV11-2 and TRBJ1-4): EAGVAQSPRYKIIEKRQSVAFWCNPISGHATLYWYQQILGQGPKLLIQFQNNGVVDDSQLPKDRFSAERLKGVDSTLKIQPAKLEDSAVYLCASSQNPRDGKLFFGSGTQLSVL.

The V call is TRBV19, the J call TRBJ2-4; D possibly uses TRBD1 or TRBD2 (5 bases each). There are 14 residues in the CDR3. V was cut by 7 bases and J by 11 bases, with 21 bases left in between. Germline V gene sequence: CDR1 LNHDA, CDR2 SQIVND (reference sequence). Here the CDR3 DNA reads TGTGCCAGTACCCCCCTTAGCACCGGGACCCTTCAGTACTTC. Amino acid sequence: CASTPLSTGTLQYF.